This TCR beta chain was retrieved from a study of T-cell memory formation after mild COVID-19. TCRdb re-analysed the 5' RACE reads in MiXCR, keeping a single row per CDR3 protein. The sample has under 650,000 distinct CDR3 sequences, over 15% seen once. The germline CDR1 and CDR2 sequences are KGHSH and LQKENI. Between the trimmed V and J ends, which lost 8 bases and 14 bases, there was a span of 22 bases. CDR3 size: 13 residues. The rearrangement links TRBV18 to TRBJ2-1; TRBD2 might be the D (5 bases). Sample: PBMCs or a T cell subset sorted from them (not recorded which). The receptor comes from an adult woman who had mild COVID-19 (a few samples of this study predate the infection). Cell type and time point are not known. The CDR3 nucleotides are TGTGCCAGCCGCATAGGTACCGAGACGGAGGAGTTCTTC. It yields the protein CASRIGTETEEFF.